This T cell receptor beta chain appears in the sequencing data of a study of cytomegalovirus exposure and HLA in healthy donors. About the research overall: Within an early data release were about 85 million unique TCRs drawn from HLA-typed donors.

CDR1 SNHLY and CDR2 FYNNEI come from the germline V gene. The CDR3 runs 12 residues. After removal of 6 bases from V and 7 bases from J, the junction contained 4 bases not matched to a gene. PCR primers comprised 60 Vbeta and 13 Jbeta primers. Measured with immunoSEQ multiplex PCR; TCRdb has only the in-frame clones, and not every one. The sample has 75,000 to 100,000 clones; about 80% are singletons. The sequence was obtained from a man aged 30-40 years in good health and CMV-seronegative. V gene TRBV2 combines with J gene TRBJ1-2; 8 bases line up with TRBD1. The sample taken for sequencing was PBMCs. CDR3: CASRGQGGGYTF. CDR3 in DNA: TGTGCCAGCAGAGGACAGGGAGGTGGCTACACCTTC.